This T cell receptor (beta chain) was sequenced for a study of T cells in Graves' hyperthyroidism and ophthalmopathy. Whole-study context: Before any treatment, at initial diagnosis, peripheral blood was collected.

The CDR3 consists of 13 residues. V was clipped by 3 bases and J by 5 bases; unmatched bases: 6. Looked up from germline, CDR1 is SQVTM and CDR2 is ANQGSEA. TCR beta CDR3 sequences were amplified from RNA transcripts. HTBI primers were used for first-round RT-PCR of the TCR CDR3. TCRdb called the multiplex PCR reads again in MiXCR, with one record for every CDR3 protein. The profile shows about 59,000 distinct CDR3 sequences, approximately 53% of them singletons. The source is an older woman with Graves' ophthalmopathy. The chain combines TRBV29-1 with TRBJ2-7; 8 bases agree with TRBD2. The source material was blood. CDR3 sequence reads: CSVDGGAIDEQYF. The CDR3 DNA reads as TGCAGCGTTGACGGGGGGGCCATCGACGAGCAGTACTTC.